The count of the clone carrying this T cell receptor (beta chain) is one. Assay used: immunoSEQ multiplex PCR; TCRdb lists only in-frame clones, some missing. The table shows 160,000 or so clones, with approximately 86% occurring only once. This entry belongs to a study of cytomegalovirus exposure and HLA in healthy donors. Turning to the study itself: The roughly 120 validation repertoires and the 666 first-cohort repertoires shared a platform, a later analysis reported.

Trimming stripped 4 bases from V and 3 bases from J, with 12 bases between. Germline V gene data show CDR1 as LNHDA and CDR2 as SQIVND (reference sequence). CDR3 length equals 15 residues. The sequenced material came from PBMCs. The V gene is TRBV19, the J gene TRBJ2-2, with D possibly TRBD2 on 6 matching bases. The sequence derives from a young man in good health and CMV-seropositive. CDR3 in DNA: TGTGCCAGTAGTACCTTAGCGGCGGACACCGGGGAGCTGTTTTTT. This encodes CASSTLAADTGELFF.